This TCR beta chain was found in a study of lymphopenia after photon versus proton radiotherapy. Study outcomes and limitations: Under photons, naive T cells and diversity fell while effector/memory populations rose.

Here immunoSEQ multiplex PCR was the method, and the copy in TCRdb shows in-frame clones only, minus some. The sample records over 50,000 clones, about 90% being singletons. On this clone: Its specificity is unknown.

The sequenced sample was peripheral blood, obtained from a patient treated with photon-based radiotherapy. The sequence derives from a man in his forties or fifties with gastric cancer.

The CDR3 spells CASSWPTPGLAGGPGELFF. The CDR3 DNA reads as TGTGCCAGCAGCTGGCCTACTCCGGGACTAGCGGGGGGGCCCGGGGAGCTGTTTTTT. This chain links TRBV7-2 with TRBJ2-2; 16 nucleotides match TRBD2. Trimming at V came to 4 bases and at J to 6 bases, leaving 11 bases not matched to a gene. This CDR3 region has 19 residues. Germline CDR1 reads SGHTA; CDR2 reads FQGNSA.